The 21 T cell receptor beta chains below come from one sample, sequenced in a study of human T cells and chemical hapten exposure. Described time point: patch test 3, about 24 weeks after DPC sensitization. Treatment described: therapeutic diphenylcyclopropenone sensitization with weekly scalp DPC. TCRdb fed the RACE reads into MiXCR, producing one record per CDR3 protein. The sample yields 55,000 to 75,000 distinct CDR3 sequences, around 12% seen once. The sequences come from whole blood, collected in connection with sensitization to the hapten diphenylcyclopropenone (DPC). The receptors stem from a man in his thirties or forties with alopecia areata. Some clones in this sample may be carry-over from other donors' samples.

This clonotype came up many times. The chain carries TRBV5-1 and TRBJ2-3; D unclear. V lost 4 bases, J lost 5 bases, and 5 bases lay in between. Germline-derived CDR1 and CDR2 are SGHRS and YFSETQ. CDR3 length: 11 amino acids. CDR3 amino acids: CASSIRDTQYF. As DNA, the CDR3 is TGCGCCAGCAGCATCAGAGATACGCAGTATTTT.

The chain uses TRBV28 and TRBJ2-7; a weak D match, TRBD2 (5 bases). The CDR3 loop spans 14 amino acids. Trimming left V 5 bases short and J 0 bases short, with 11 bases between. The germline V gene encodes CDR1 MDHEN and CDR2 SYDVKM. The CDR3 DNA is TGTGCCAGCAGTCGTGACCGGGACTCCTACGAGCAGTACTTC. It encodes CASSRDRDSYEQYF.

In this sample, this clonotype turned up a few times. CDR3: CASSVGSSNYGYTF. CDR3 sequence (DNA): TGTGCCAGCAGCGTAGGCAGCTCTAACTATGGCTACACCTTC. V gene TRBV9 combines with J gene TRBJ1-2, with unresolved D. The CDR3 sequence is 14 residues long. Germline assignment: CDR1 SGDLS and CDR2 YYNGEE. V was cut by 0 bases and J by 0 bases, with 6 bases left in between.

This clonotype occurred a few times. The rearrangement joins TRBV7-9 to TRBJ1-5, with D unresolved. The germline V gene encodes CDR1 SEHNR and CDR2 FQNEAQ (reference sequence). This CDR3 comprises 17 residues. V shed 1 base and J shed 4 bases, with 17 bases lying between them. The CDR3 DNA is TGTGCCAGCAGCTTAGATACTGGGTCGGCCGTTAATCAGCCCCAGCATTTT. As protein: CASSLDTGSAVNQPQHF.

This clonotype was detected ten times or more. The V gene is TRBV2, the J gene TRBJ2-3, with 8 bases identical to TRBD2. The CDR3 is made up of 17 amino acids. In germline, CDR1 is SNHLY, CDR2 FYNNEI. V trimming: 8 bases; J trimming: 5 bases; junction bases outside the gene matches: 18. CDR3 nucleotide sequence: TGTGCCAGCCGGGGCCTCCGGGGGGGCAGCCGTGGAGATACGCAGTATTTT. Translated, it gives CASRGLRGGSRGDTQYF.

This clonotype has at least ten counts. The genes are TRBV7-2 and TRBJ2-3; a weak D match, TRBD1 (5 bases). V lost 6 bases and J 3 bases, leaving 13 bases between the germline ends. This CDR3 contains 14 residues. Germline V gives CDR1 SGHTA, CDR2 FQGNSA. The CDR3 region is CASSSQGRTDTQYF. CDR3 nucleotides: TGTGCCAGCAGTTCGCAGGGAAGGACAGATACGCAGTATTTT.

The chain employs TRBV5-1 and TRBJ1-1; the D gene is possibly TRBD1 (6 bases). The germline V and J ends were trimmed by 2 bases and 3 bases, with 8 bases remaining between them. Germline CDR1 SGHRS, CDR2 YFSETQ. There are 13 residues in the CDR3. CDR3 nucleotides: TGCGCCAGCAGCTTTGAGGGGGACACTGAAGCTTTCTTT. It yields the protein CASSFEGDTEAFF. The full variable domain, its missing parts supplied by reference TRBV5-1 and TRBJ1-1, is KAGVTQTPRYLIKTRGQQVTLSCSPISGHRSVSWYQQTPGQGLQFLFEYFSETQRNKGNFPGRFSGRQFSNSRSEMNVSTLELGDSALYLCASSFEGDTEAFFGQGTRLTVV.

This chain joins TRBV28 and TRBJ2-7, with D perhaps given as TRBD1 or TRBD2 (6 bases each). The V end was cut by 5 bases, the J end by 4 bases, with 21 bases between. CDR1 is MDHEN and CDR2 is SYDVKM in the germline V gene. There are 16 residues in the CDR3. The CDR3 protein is CASSPSSVPRGYEQYF. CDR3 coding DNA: TGTGCCAGCAGTCCCTCTAGCGTTCCTAGGGGGTACGAGCAGTACTTC.

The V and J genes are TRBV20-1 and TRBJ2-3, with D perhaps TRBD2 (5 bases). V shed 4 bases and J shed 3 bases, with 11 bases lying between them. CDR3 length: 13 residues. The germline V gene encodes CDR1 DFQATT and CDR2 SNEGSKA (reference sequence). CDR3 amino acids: CSAIVRGTDTQYF. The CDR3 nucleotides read TGCAGTGCTATAGTTCGGGGAACAGATACGCAGTATTTT.

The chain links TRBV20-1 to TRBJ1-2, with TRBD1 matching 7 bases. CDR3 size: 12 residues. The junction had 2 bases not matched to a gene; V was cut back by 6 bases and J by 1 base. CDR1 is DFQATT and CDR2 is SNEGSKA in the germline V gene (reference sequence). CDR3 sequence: CSAGQRNYGYTF. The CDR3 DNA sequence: TGCAGTGCGGGACAGCGTAACTATGGCTACACCTTC.

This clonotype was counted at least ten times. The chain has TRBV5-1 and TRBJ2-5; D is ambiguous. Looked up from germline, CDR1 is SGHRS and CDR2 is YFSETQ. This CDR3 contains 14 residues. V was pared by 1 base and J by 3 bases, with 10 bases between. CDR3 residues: CASSLSAAEETQYF. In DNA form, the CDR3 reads TGCGCCAGCAGCTTGTCGGCAGCTGAAGAGACCCAGTACTTC.

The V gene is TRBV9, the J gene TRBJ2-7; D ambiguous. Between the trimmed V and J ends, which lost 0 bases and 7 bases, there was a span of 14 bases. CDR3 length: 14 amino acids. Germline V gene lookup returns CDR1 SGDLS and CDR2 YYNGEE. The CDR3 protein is CASSVDGVGREQYF. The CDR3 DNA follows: TGTGCCAGCAGCGTAGACGGAGTGGGAAGGGAGCAGTACTTC.

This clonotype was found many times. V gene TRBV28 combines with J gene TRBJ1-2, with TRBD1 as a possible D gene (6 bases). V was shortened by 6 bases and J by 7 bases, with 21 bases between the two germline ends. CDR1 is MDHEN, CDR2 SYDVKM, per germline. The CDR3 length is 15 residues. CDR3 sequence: CASSGSPDRSSGYTF. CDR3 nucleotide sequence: TGTGCCAGCAGCGGTTCGCCCGACAGGTCCTCTGGCTACACCTTC.

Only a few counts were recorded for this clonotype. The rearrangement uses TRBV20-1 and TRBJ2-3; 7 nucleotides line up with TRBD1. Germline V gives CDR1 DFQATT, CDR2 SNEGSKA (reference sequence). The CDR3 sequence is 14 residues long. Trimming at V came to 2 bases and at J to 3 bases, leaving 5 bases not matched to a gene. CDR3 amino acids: CSARKGGATDTQYF. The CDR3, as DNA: TGCAGTGCTAGAAAAGGGGGCGCGACAGATACGCAGTATTTT.

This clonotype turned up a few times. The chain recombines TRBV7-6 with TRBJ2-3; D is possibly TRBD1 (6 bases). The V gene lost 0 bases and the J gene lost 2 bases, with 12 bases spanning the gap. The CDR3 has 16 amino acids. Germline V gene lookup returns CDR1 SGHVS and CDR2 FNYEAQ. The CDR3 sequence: CASSLAQGRTTDTQYF. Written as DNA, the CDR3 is TGTGCCAGCAGCTTAGCGCAGGGGAGAACCACAGATACGCAGTATTTT.

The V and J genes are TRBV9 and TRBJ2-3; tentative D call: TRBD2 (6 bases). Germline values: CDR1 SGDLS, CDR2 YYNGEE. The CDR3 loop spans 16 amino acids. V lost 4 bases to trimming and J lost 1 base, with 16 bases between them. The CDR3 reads CASSPRGGAGTDTQYF. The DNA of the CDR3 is TGTGCCAGCAGCCCCAGAGGAGGGGCTGGCACAGATACGCAGTATTTT. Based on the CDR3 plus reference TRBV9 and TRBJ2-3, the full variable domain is DSGVTQTPKHLITATGQRVTLRCSPRSGDLSVYWYQQSLDQGLQFLIQYYNGEERAKGNILERFSAQQFPDLHSELNLSSLELGDSALYFCASSPRGGAGTDTQYFGPGTRLTVL.

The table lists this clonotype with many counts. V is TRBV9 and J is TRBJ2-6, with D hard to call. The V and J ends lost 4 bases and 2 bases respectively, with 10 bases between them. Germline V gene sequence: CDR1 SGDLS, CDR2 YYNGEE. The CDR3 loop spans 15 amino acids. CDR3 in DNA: TGTGCCAGCAGCCCCCCTACGGCTGGGGCCAACGTCCTGACTTTC. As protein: CASSPPTAGANVLTF.

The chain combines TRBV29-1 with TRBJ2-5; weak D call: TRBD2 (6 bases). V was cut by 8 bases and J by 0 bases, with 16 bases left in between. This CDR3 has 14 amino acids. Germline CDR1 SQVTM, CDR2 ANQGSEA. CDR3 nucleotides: TGCAGCTCGGGACTCCCAAGTTACCAAGAGACCCAGTACTTC. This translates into CSSGLPSYQETQYF.

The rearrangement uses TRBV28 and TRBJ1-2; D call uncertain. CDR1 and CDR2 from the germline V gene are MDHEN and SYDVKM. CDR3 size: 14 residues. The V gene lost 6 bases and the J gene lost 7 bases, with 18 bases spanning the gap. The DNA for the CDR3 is TGTGCCAGCAGCCCTCCCCCGGAGGATATTGGCTACACCTTC. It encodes CASSPPPEDIGYTF.

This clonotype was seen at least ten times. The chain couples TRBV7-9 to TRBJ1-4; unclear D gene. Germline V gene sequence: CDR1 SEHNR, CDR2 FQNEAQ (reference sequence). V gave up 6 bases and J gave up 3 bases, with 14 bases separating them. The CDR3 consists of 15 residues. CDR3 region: CASSSGPTANEKLFF. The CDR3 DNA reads TGTGCCAGCAGTTCCGGACCGACGGCTAATGAAAAACTGTTTTTT.

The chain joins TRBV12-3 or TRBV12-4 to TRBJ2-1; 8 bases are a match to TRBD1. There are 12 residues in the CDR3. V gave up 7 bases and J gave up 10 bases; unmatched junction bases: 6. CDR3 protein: CASTSRTGEQFF. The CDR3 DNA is TGTGCCAGCACCTCCCGGACAGGGGAGCAGTTCTTC.